The T cell receptor beta chain under discussion was sequenced for a study of blood T cell repertoires in COVID-19 (dated by TCRdb to 2018 to 2021). In the study overall: The collaborator samples originated in the United States, Italy and Spain and spanned the acute and convalescent phases of COVID-19. HLA class I and class II types, where available, came from metadata supplied by the sample provider rather than from assay-based typing. The repertoires were released in a freely available public database meant as a resource for research on the immune response to SARS-CoV-2. The sample metadata nearly always contained a de-identified subject ID, COVID-19 status, age in years and sex. The samples were drawn from two sources: the first 160 participants of the ongoing ImmuneRACE study, and approximately 1,300 subjects contributed by 6 global collaborators. The dataset comprised deeply sampled blood TCRbeta repertoires from subjects exposed to, actively infected with, or recovered from COVID-19. The prospective study material was composed of cDNA or gDNA derived from T cells, B-cell-depleted T cells, or PBMCs.

A second Seattle source provided samples from volunteer blood donors who had recovered from COVID-19. Each collaborating institution followed its own protocols to collect whole blood in K2EDTA tubes. For TCRbeta analysis, collaborator samples were shipped as frozen whole blood, as isolated PBMCs, or as DNA extracted from either sample type. Overall study results and their limits: Clinical and demographic metadata were provided uncurated, with the amount varying by source and participant.

TCRbeta CDR3 regions were amplified from genomic DNA using the immunoSEQ Assay, a bias-controlled multiplex PCR. The authors processed their data as follows. Nucleated cell counts per sample were estimated from amplification of reference gene primers within the assay. To quantify the absolute abundance of each unique TCRbeta CDR3 rearrangement, sequence reads were collapsed and filtered. For each sample, productive Simpson clonality was calculated as the square root of Simpson's diversity index across productive rearrangements. Held by TCRdb, this immuneACCESS table contains in-frame sequences only and omits some clones. Under half of the omission traces to an unresolved V gene where checked; the cause of the rest is unknown. V and J calls and clone size come straight from that table; D and trimming were deduced from the DNA. The sample table lists around 270,000 clones, roughly 84% of them with a count of one. The ten largest clones take up more than 1.5% of the sample.

Looking up the germline V gene yields CDR1 SGHTA and CDR2 FQGNSA. At the junction V is shortened by 4 bases and J by 4 bases; bases outside the gene matches: 6. From the cysteine through the phenylalanine, the CDR3 covers 14 amino acids. CDR3 DNA is the only sequence kept; it has 42 bases, read in frame from the first base. This clone was observed a handful of times. The antigen this receptor binds is unknown. No base qualities exist here, and no much larger clone lies one base off it. Sequenced: peripheral blood. The clonotype was recovered from a woman in her 40s who had recovered from COVID-19. This receptor chain uses TRBV7-2 and TRBJ2-5; TRBD2 fits 7 bases in the junction. The encoded CDR3 is CASSYLQRGETQYF. The DNA sequence reads TGTGCCAGCAGCTATTTGCAGCGGGGAGAGACCCAGTACTTC.